These T cell receptor beta chains were read from a single sample in a study of blood T cell repertoires in COVID-19. Method: immunoSEQ multiplex PCR; TCRdb's copy keeps in-frame clones and lacks some. The table has 150,000 to 200,000 clones, approximately 87% seen once. Sequenced sample: peripheral blood. The receptors were gathered from a woman aged 55-69 years with COVID-19, enrolled during active disease. Each CDR3 is given with its conserved first and last residue. Fields, in order: J gene, D gene, clone size, V gene, CDR3 DNA, CDR3 protein. The D gene is left open where the match is weak. Some rows mark clone size as missing; the rest say once, few, many or name a class of expanded clone.

>TRBJ2-7|TRBD2|-|TRBV28
TGTGCCAGCAGTGACGGACTAGCGGGAGGGTTCTTCTCCTACGAGCAGTACTTC
CASSDGLAGGFFSYEQYF
>TRBJ1-2|-|-|TRBV7-9
TGTGCCAGCAGCTTCGCCGCCGGTAGGGGGTATGGCTACACCTTC
CASSFAAGRGYGYTF
>TRBJ2-1|TRBD2|once|TRBV27
TGTGCCAGCAGTTACCAGCTAGCGGGAGGGTGGAATGAGCAGTTCTTC
CASSYQLAGGWNEQFF
>TRBJ1-1|TRBD1|-|TRBV12-5
TGTGCTAGTGGTTTGACGACAGGGGGCGGGTCTGAAGCTTTCTTT
CASGLTTGGGSEAFF
>TRBJ2-1|-|-|TRBV5-1
TGCGCCAGCAGCCCCAGGGGGTCGGGAGGGTCCTACAATGAGCAGTTCTTC
CASSPRGSGGSYNEQFF
>TRBJ1-4|TRBD1|-|TRBV19
TGTGCCAGTACCTCCGGGACAGGGTACGAAAAACTGTTTTTT
CASTSGTGYEKLFF
>TRBJ1-6|-|-|TRBV19
TGTGCCAGTACCCGATGGGTAGGAGTTAATTCACCCCTCCACTTT
CASTRWVGVNSPLHF
>TRBJ2-5|TRBD1|once|TRBV5-1
TGCGCCAGCCGTATCGGGACAGCGGTCTACTGGACCCAGTACTTC
CASRIGTAVYWTQYF
>TRBJ2-7|TRBD1|-|TRBV28
TGTGCCAGCAGAGGACAGGGGGCCTCCTACGAGCAGTACTTC
CASRGQGASYEQYF
>TRBJ2-7|-|few|TRBV10-1
TGCGCCAGCAGTGAGGTGGACAGCAGCCTCTACGAGCAGTACTTC
CASSEVDSSLYEQYF
>TRBJ2-7|-|-|TRBV5-1
TGCGCCAGCAGCTTTACCCGTGACAGACGGTACGAGCAGTACTTC
CASSFTRDRRYEQYF
>TRBJ2-7|TRBD2|-|TRBV4-2
TGTGCCAGCAGCCAAGATCCCGCTAGCGGCTCCTACGAGCAGTACTTC
CASSQDPASGSYEQYF
>TRBJ1-6|TRBD1|-|TRBV28
TGTGCCAGCAGTTCCCCGGGACAGGGTAATTCACCCCTCCACTTT
CASSSPGQGNSPLHF
>TRBJ1-3|TRBD1|-|TRBV27
TGTGCCAGCAGTTTGCAACGGGACAGGGGCTCTGGAAACACCATATATTTT
CASSLQRDRGSGNTIYF
>TRBJ2-7|-|-|TRBV11-3
TGTGCCAGCAGCTTGTCCGAGGAGCAGTACTTC
CASSLSEEQYF
>TRBJ2-7|TRBD2|-|TRBV13
TGTGCCAGCAGCGCTAGCGGGAGGGCCTACGAGCAGTACTTC
CASSASGRAYEQYF
>TRBJ1-2|TRBD1|-|TRBV9
TGTGCCAGCAGCGCGGGACAGGGATACTATGGCTACACCTTC
CASSAGQGYYGYTF
>TRBJ2-3|-|-|TRBV6-6
TGTGCCACCTCTCTTCGGGAGGATACGCAGTATTTT
CATSLREDTQYF
>TRBJ1-1|-|-|TRBV5-1
TGCGCCAGCAGCTTGGTCGGGGAACTTAACACTGAAGCTTTCTTT
CASSLVGELNTEAFF
>TRBJ2-7|-|-|TRBV7-2
TGTGCCAGCAGCTTAGGGGGCAGGTACTCCTACGAGCAGTACTTC
CASSLGGRYSYEQYF
>TRBJ2-7|TRBD1|-|TRBV9
TGTGCCAGCAGCGTAGGGTCGTTTGGGCAGGGGGCCTACGAGCAGTACTTC
CASSVGSFGQGAYEQYF
>TRBJ2-1|-|-|TRBV10-3
TGTGCCATCAGTGAGTATACAGCGGAGAGCAATGAGCAGTTCTTC
CAISEYTAESNEQFF
>TRBJ1-1|TRBD1|-|TRBV29-1
TGCAGCGTTGGGCAAGACAGGGTCAACACTGAAGCTTTCTTT
CSVGQDRVNTEAFF
>TRBJ1-2|-|few|TRBV28
TGTGCCAGCAGTTTTTCGCAGGGTCTTCTAGCTAACTATGGCTACACCTTC
CASSFSQGLLANYGYTF
>TRBJ1-1|-|-|TRBV9
TGTGCCAGCAGCCCCCCGCCGAACGGGGCTTTCTTT
CASSPPPNGAFF
>TRBJ1-4|TRBD1|-|TRBV30
TGTGCCTGGATGGGACAGCCTAATGAAAAACTGTTTTTT
CAWMGQPNEKLFF
>TRBJ2-2|-|-|TRBV5-4
TGTGCCAGCAGCTCGATCAGACAGGCGGGCACCGGGGAGCTGTTTTTT
CASSSIRQAGTGELFF
>TRBJ2-1|-|-|TRBV7-9
TGTGCCAGCGCCCCCAGGGTGTCAGACAATGAGCAGTTCTTC
CASAPRVSDNEQFF
>TRBJ1-2|-|-|TRBV9
TGTGCCAGCAGCGTAGGAGGGAAGGGTGGCTACACCTTC
CASSVGGKGGYTF
>TRBJ2-7|TRBD2|-|TRBV19
TGTGCCAGTAGTATATCGAGACTAGCGGGAGATCACGAGCAGTACTTC
CASSISRLAGDHEQYF
>TRBJ2-1|-|-|TRBV5-4
TGTGCCAGCAGGACCAAGACAGGTGCCCCATCAAATGAGCAGTTCTTC
CASRTKTGAPSNEQFF
>TRBJ1-1|-|-|TRBV28
TGTGCCAGCAGTTTCGGGGGTCAGAGCACTGAAGCTTTCTTT
CASSFGGQSTEAFF